The 9 T cell receptor beta chains below were found in one sample sequenced in a study of blood T cells in healthy people across ages. Alongside a J-beta primer mix, a sample-barcoded 5' primer served in a second PCR lasting about 6 to 11 cycles. Via MiXCR, TCRdb re-called the 5' RACE reads, giving one row per CDR3 protein. Counted here are 1.5 million to 2 million distinct CDR3 sequences, about 50% occurring once; the ten biggest clones make up less than 2.5%. Sequenced: blood. The source of these receptors is a woman in her thirties or forties in good health.

The rearrangement uses TRBV13 and TRBJ2-3; 11 bases are shared with TRBD2. The germline V gene encodes CDR1 PRHDT and CDR2 FYEKMQ (reference sequence). The J segment lost 5 bases and the V segment lost 6 bases, leaving 10 bases of the junction unmatched. The CDR3 spans 16 residues. CDR3 nucleotide sequence: TGTGCCAGCAGGTCCAATAGCGGGGGGGCAGAAGATACGCAGTATTTT. Protein sequence: CASRSNSGGAEDTQYF. The complete variable domain, with remaining parts taken from reference TRBV13 and TRBJ2-3, reads AAGVIQSPRHLIKEKRETATLKCYPIPRHDTVYWYQQGPGQDPQFLISFYEKMQSDKGSIPDRFSAQQFSDYHSELNMSSLELGDSALYFCASRSNSGGAEDTQYFGPGTRLTVL.

This clonotype was counted only a few times. The chain employs TRBV20-1 and TRBJ2-3, with 10 bases matching TRBD2. The junction had 8 bases not matched to a gene; V was cut back by 5 bases and J by 3 bases. Germline V gene lookup returns CDR1 DFQATT and CDR2 SNEGSKA (reference sequence). The CDR3 runs to 15 residues. The CDR3 DNA is TGCAGTGCTCCCAATAGCGGGGGGCGTACAGATACGCAGTATTTT. It yields the protein CSAPNSGGRTDTQYF.

This chain connects TRBV12-3 or TRBV12-4 to TRBJ2-1; D tentatively reads TRBD1 or TRBD2 (6 bases each). The CDR3 runs 18 residues. Trimming took off 5 bases at V and 2 bases at J, with 22 bases between the two ends. The CDR3 loop is CASSLSRGAGPTYNEQFF. The CDR3 nucleotides are TGTGCCAGCAGTCTCTCCAGGGGTGCGGGACCAACCTACAATGAGCAGTTCTTC.

This clonotype has a handful of counts. The chain couples TRBV29-1 to TRBJ2-5, with D perhaps matching TRBD1 (5 bases). From germline, CDR1 is SQVTM and CDR2 ANQGSEA. V was clipped by 4 bases and J by 2 bases, with 14 bases between them. The CDR3 totals 14 residues. The CDR3 loop is CSVGAGHKQETQYF. The CDR3 DNA is TGCAGCGTTGGGGCAGGGCATAAACAAGAGACCCAGTACTTC. Complete variable domain (other parts from reference TRBV29-1 and TRBJ2-5): SAVISQKPSRDICQRGTSLTIQCQVDSQVTMMFWYRQQPGQSLTLIATANQGSEATYESGFVIDKFPISRPNLTFSTLTVSNMSPEDSSIYLCSVGAGHKQETQYFGPGTRLLVL.

This chain uses TRBV6-5 with TRBJ2-2; 10 bases match TRBD2. This CDR3 region has 18 residues. The germline CDR1 and CDR2 sequences are MNHEY and SVGAGI. V shed 4 bases and J 0 bases; nucleotides not matched to a gene: 8. The DNA of the CDR3 is TGTGCCAGCAGTTCCGCCCGACTAGCGGGTACGAACACCGGGGAGCTGTTTTTT. It yields the protein CASSSARLAGTNTGELFF.

In this sample, this clonotype turned up a few times. The J gene is TRBJ1-2, the V gene TRBV13, with 7 bases that match TRBD1. V trimming: 1 base; J trimming: 3 bases; junction bases outside the gene matches: 8. The CDR3 is made up of 16 amino acids. Germline V gene sequence: CDR1 PRHDT, CDR2 FYEKMQ (reference sequence). For the CDR3, the DNA is TGTGCCAGCAGCTTAGAACACGGACAGGTCGACTATGGCTACACCTTC. This gives the protein CASSLEHGQVDYGYTF. Filled out from reference TRBV13 and TRBJ1-2, the complete variable domain reads AAGVIQSPRHLIKEKRETATLKCYPIPRHDTVYWYQQGPGQDPQFLISFYEKMQSDKGSIPDRFSAQQFSDYHSELNMSSLELGDSALYFCASSLEHGQVDYGYTFGSGTRLTVV.

The chain is built from TRBV7-2 and TRBJ1-5; D is undetermined. Germline values: CDR1 SGHTA, CDR2 FQGNSA. Trimming removed 8 bases from V and 6 bases from J, with 14 bases in between. The CDR3 is 13 residues long. CDR3 nucleotide sequence: TGTGCCAGCGCACCCCAGCCGGTTCAGCCCCAGCATTTT. Residues: CASAPQPVQPQHF. The full variable domain, with the rest looked up from reference TRBV7-2 and TRBJ1-5, is GAGVSQSPSNKVTEKGKDVELRCDPISGHTALYWYRQSLGQGLEFLIYFQGNSAPDKSGLPSDRFSAERTGGSVSTLTIQRTQQEDSAVYLCASAPQPVQPQHFGDGTRLSIL.

Ten or more counts support this clonotype. The rearrangement joins TRBV7-2 to TRBJ2-5; tentatively, D is TRBD1 (5 bases). Germline V gene lookup returns CDR1 SGHTA and CDR2 FQGNSA. The length of the CDR3 is 14 residues. The V and J ends lost 2 bases and 5 bases respectively, with 12 bases between them. The CDR3, as DNA: TGTGCCAGCAGCTTAACAGGCGTTCTTGAGACCCAGTACTTC. This encodes CASSLTGVLETQYF. Drawing the rest from reference TRBV7-2 and TRBJ2-5, the complete variable domain is GAGVSQSPSNKVTEKGKDVELRCDPISGHTALYWYRQSLGQGLEFLIYFQGNSAPDKSGLPSDRFSAERTGGSVSTLTIQRTQQEDSAVYLCASSLTGVLETQYFGPGTRLLVL.

This clonotype has a count of ten or more. The chain has TRBV7-2 and TRBJ2-5; TRBD2 is a possible D gene (6 bases). The ends were cut back, 5 bases at V and 1 base at J, with 17 bases in the middle. Per germline, CDR1 SGHTA and CDR2 FQGNSA. This CDR3 region has 16 residues. Here the CDR3 DNA reads TGTGCCAGCAGCCGAGGGGCGGCTAGCGTCCAAGAGACCCAGTACTTC. Encoded protein: CASSRGAASVQETQYF. The variable domain in full, with the rest retrieved from reference TRBV7-2 and TRBJ2-5, is GAGVSQSPSNKVTEKGKDVELRCDPISGHTALYWYRQSLGQGLEFLIYFQGNSAPDKSGLPSDRFSAERTGGSVSTLTIQRTQQEDSAVYLCASSRGAASVQETQYFGPGTRLLVL.